The 12 T cell receptor beta chains reported below all come from one sample, sequenced in a study of T-cell memory formation after mild COVID-19. TCRdb re-called the 5' RACE reads through MiXCR, storing one row per CDR3 protein. The top ten clones hold roughly 30% of a sample with about 110,000 distinct CDR3 sequences, 12% of them seen once. Specimen: PBMCs or a T cell subset sorted from them (not recorded which). The receptor source for this set is an adult woman who had mild COVID-19 (a few samples of this study predate the infection). Cell type and time point are not known.

This clonotype was seen only a few times. This chain connects TRBV5-1 to TRBJ2-7, with 7 bases lining up with TRBD1. Trimming at V came to 0 bases and at J to 2 bases, leaving 8 bases not matched to a gene. Germline V lookup: CDR1 SGHRS, CDR2 YFSETQ. The length of the CDR3 is 16 residues. The CDR3 DNA is TGCGCCAGCAGCTTGGTGGGACAGATCGGGACCTACGAGCAGTACTTC. Protein product: CASSLVGQIGTYEQYF.

V usage is TRBV3-1 and J usage is TRBJ2-1; TRBD2 aligns across 14 bases. Germline V gives CDR1 LGHDT, CDR2 YNNKEL (reference sequence). Germline trimming cut 4 bases from V and 0 bases from J; bases unmatched to any gene: 11. CDR3 size: 20 residues. CDR3 in amino acids: CASSPSPRTSGRYSYNEQFF. The DNA of the CDR3 is TGTGCCAGCAGCCCGAGCCCCCGGACTAGCGGGAGGTACTCCTACAATGAGCAGTTCTTC.

The rearrangement joins TRBV5-6 to TRBJ2-5, with D unresolved. The CDR3 has 14 residues. Deletions cut 1 base from V and 2 bases from J, with 9 bases between. Germline V gives CDR1 SGHDT, CDR2 YYEEEE. CDR3 protein: CASSLFPEQETQYF. Here the CDR3 DNA reads TGTGCCAGCAGCTTGTTTCCAGAACAAGAGACCCAGTACTTC.

The chain has TRBV12-3 or TRBV12-4 and TRBJ2-7; D is unresolved. The CDR3 has 15 amino acids. V was clipped by 3 bases and J by 2 bases, with 14 bases between them. CDR3 in DNA: TGTGCCAGCAGTTTGGTGGCAGGCCTTCCCTACGAGCAGTACTTC. As protein: CASSLVAGLPYEQYF.

This clonotype was seen a handful of times. The gene calls are TRBV19 and TRBJ1-2; TRBD1 matches at 8 bases. CDR3 size: 13 residues. Germline-derived CDR1 and CDR2 are LNHDA and SQIVND (reference sequence). Trimming took 6 bases from V and 3 from J; bases not matched to a gene: 3. The CDR3 region has the DNA TGTGCCAGTAGGACAGGGGATCACTATGGCTACACCTTC. Translating gives CASRTGDHYGYTF.

This sequence joins TRBV20-1 and TRBJ2-7, with D tentatively TRBD2 (8 bases). The length of the CDR3 is 16 residues. Germline-derived CDR1 and CDR2 are DFQATT and SNEGSKA (reference sequence). V was clipped by 3 bases and J by 0 bases, with 18 bases between them. DNA for the CDR3: TGCAGTGCTAGCCCCTACGGGGGGGACAGCTCCTACGAGCAGTACTTC. Protein product: CSASPYGGDSSYEQYF.

This clonotype was picked up many times. This chain connects TRBV4-1 to TRBJ2-3, with D maybe TRBD1 (6 bases). The CDR3 runs 16 residues. Germline CDR1 reads MGHRA; CDR2 reads YSYEKL. V dropped 1 base and J dropped 1 base, with 12 bases sitting between them. The CDR3, as DNA: TGCGCCAGCAGCCAAGGTGGGGGCCCGGGCACAGATACGCAGTATTTT. Its translation is CASSQGGGPGTDTQYF.

The J gene is TRBJ2-3, the V gene TRBV5-1; tentatively, D is TRBD2 (7 bases). The V end lost 6 bases, the J end lost 4 bases, and 18 bases lay between the germline ends. CDR3 length equals 15 residues. Germline assignment: CDR1 SGHRS and CDR2 YFSETQ. CDR3 in amino acids: CASIRGASDPDTQYF. Written as DNA, the CDR3 is TGCGCCAGCATTCGGGGGGCGAGTGATCCAGATACGCAGTATTTT.

J is TRBJ2-5 and V is TRBV10-3; a possible D gene is TRBD1 (6 bases). The CDR3 has 15 residues. V was cut by 2 bases and J by 2 bases, with 12 bases left in between. Germline V gene data show CDR1 as ENHRY and CDR2 as SYGVKD. In DNA form, the CDR3 reads TGTGCCATCAGTGAGCCGCTCGGACAGCAAGAGACCCAGTACTTC. It translates to CAISEPLGQQETQYF.

J is TRBJ1-2 and V is TRBV5-1; no definite D call. Germline V CDR1 and CDR2: SGHRS, YFSETQ. Trimming shortened V by 3 bases and J by 3 bases, and 18 bases separated the two germline ends. The CDR3 loop spans 16 amino acids. CDR3 DNA: TGCGCCAGCAGCTCCGGGGAAATTAGGTATGACTATGGCTACACCTTC. It specifies CASSSGEIRYDYGYTF.

The rearrangement uses TRBV10-3 and TRBJ2-1; TRBD2 matches 9 bases. Germline CDR1 is ENHRY and CDR2 is SYGVKD. CDR3 size: 15 residues. V lost 4 bases, J lost 5 bases, and 6 bases stayed unmatched. The CDR3 coding sequence is TGTGCCATCAGTGCTGAGAGACTAGCGGACAATGAGCAGTTCTTC. Encoded protein: CAISAERLADNEQFF.

This clonotype was recorded at least ten times. The chain combines TRBV19 with TRBJ2-1; 8 bases agree with TRBD2. Germline V lookup: CDR1 LNHDA, CDR2 SQIVND (reference sequence). Trimming cost V 7 bases and J 6 bases; bases outside gene matches: 11. The CDR3 length is 15 residues. The CDR3 loop reads CASKWVAGGINEQFF. In DNA form, the CDR3 reads TGTGCCAGTAAATGGGTCGCGGGAGGAATCAATGAGCAGTTCTTC.